Listed here are 32 T cell receptor beta chains from one sample, sequenced in a study of cytomegalovirus exposure and HLA in healthy donors. Primers: 60 Vbeta forward and 13 Jbeta reverse. The table came from immunoSEQ multiplex PCR; TCRdb's copy has only in-frame clones and leaves some out. Of approximately 100,000 clones listed, 70% to 80% were seen once; the top ten hold roughly 2.6%. Specimen: PBMCs. The receptors were sampled from a female donor in good health and CMV-seronegative.

The CDR3 sequence: CASSQEWRSSYNEQFF. CDR3 sequence (DNA): TGTGCCAGCAGCCAAGAGTGGCGGAGCTCCTACAATGAGCAGTTCTTC. This chain joins TRBV4-2 and TRBJ2-1, with D unresolved. Trimming removed 0 bases from V and 0 bases from J, with 9 bases in between. Germline V lookup: CDR1 LGHNA, CDR2 YNFKEQ. This CDR3 region has 16 residues.

The rearrangement links TRBV7-9 to TRBJ2-5, with 7 bases that match TRBD2. TRBJ2-7 explains the end of the DNA better; the J call may be wrong. Germline CDR1 and CDR2: SEHNR and FQNEAQ (reference sequence). This CDR3 is 12 amino acids long. CDR3 DNA: TGTGCCAGCGGGGGGGACGGGTACGAGCAGTACTTC. Translating it yields CASGGDGYEQYF.

This clone has just one count. The chain links TRBV11-2 to TRBJ2-3, with TRBD2 identical over 11 bases. This CDR3 is built from 16 residues. Germline loops: CDR1 SGHAT, CDR2 FQNNGV. The V and J ends lost 1 base and 2 bases, in that order; junction bases with no gene match: 2. The CDR3 loop is CASSLVAGGITDTQYF. The CDR3 DNA reads as TGTGCCAGCAGCTTAGTAGCGGGGGGGATCACAGATACGCAGTATTTT. The entire variable domain, with the rest obtained from reference TRBV11-2 and TRBJ2-3, is as follows: EAGVAQSPRYKIIEKRQSVAFWCNPISGHATLYWYQQILGQGPKLLIQFQNNGVVDDSQLPKDRFSAERLKGVDSTLKIQPAKLEDSAVYLCASSLVAGGITDTQYFGPGTRLTVL.

The rearrangement links TRBV7-2 to TRBJ1-2; D not certain. V was clipped by 5 bases and J by 4 bases, with 14 bases between them. Germline V lookup: CDR1 SGHTA, CDR2 FQGNSA. The CDR3 length is 14 residues. The CDR3 reads CASSPSRRSYGYTF. CDR3 DNA: TGTGCCAGCAGCCCCTCGCGGCGTTCCTATGGCTACACCTTC. Combining the CDR3 with reference TRBV7-2 and TRBJ1-2 gives the whole variable domain GAGVSQSPSNKVTEKGKDVELRCDPISGHTALYWYRQSLGQGLEFLIYFQGNSAPDKSGLPSDRFSAERTGGSVSTLTIQRTQQEDSAVYLCASSPSRRSYGYTFGSGTRLTVV.

This clone has more than one count but fewer than ten. The chain is built from TRBV29-1 and TRBJ2-1, with TRBD2 as a possible D gene (6 bases). This CDR3 contains 13 residues. Trimming removed 7 bases at V and 10 bases at J, with 20 bases between. Germline loops: CDR1 SQVTM, CDR2 ANQGSEA. CDR3 coding DNA: TGCAGCGATTCCGTTGGAGGGGCTGGGGAGCAGTTCTTC. Protein: CSDSVGGAGEQFF.

CDR3 coding DNA: TGTGCCAGCAGGAGGGGGCCGGGACTAGCGGGGGGAGAGCAGTTCTTC. Protein sequence: CASRRGPGLAGGEQFF. This chain joins TRBV2 and TRBJ2-1; 15 positions match TRBD2. The CDR3 sequence is 16 residues long. Looked up from germline, CDR1 is SNHLY and CDR2 is FYNNEI. Germline trimming cut 6 bases from V and 10 bases from J; bases unmatched to any gene: 10.

CDR3 amino acids: CASSIQGVDGELFF. CDR3 in DNA: TGTGCCAGTAGTATTCAGGGGGTAGACGGGGAGCTGTTTTTT. The chain has TRBV19 and TRBJ2-2, with 7 bases lining up with TRBD1. V shed 3 bases and J 7 bases; nucleotides not matched to a gene: 5. CDR1 and CDR2 from the germline V gene are LNHDA and SQIVND (reference sequence). This CDR3 spans 14 amino acids.

The chain has TRBV7-6 and TRBJ2-7; 8 bases map to TRBD2. The germline V gene has CDR1 SGHVS and CDR2 FNYEAQ. This CDR3 region has 16 residues. V gave up 4 bases and J gave up 1 base; unmatched junction bases: 9. The CDR3 loop reads CASSSESGGVSYEQYF. The DNA for the CDR3 is TGTGCCAGCAGCTCAGAAAGCGGGGGCGTTTCCTACGAGCAGTACTTC.

V gene TRBV7-9 combines with J gene TRBJ2-5; 8 bases agree with TRBD2. The CDR3 sequence is 16 residues long. V shed 0 bases and J 6 bases; nucleotides not matched to a gene: 9. From germline, CDR1 is SEHNR and CDR2 FQNEAQ (reference sequence). The CDR3, as DNA: TGTGCCAGCAGCTTAGCGCTGGGACTAGTAGGGAAGACCCAGTACTTC. Translated, it gives CASSLALGLVGKTQYF. Filled out from reference TRBV7-9 and TRBJ2-5, the complete variable domain reads DTGVSQNPRHKITKRGQNVTFRCDPISEHNRLYWYRQTLGQGPEFLTYFQNEAQLEKSRLLSDRFSAERPKGSFSTLEIQRTEQGDSAMYLCASSLALGLVGKTQYFGPGTRLLVL.

J is TRBJ1-1 and V is TRBV7-2; perhaps TRBD1 as D (6 bases). With 5 bases removed from V and 5 bases from J, the gap between germline ends came to 15 bases. The CDR3 extends over 14 amino acids. In germline, CDR1 is SGHTA, CDR2 FQGNSA. The CDR3 is CASSPGHRLTEAFF. The CDR3 DNA follows: TGTGCCAGCAGCCCGGGACATCGGTTGACTGAAGCTTTCTTT.

This chain joins TRBV15 and TRBJ1-4; 7 nucleotides match TRBD1. The germline V gene encodes CDR1 LNHNV and CDR2 YYDKDF (reference sequence). The length of the CDR3 is 15 residues. V shed 3 bases, J shed 8 bases, and the junction held 9 bases outside the gene matches. This chain's CDR3 is CATSRTGLGEEKLFF. The CDR3 DNA follows: TGTGCCACCAGCAGGACAGGGTTGGGAGAAGAAAAACTGTTTTTT.

This clone is a singleton in its sample. The chain carries TRBV6-1 and TRBJ2-7, with 8 bases matching TRBD1. Losses at the gene ends were 5 bases for V and 2 bases for J; bases not matched to a gene: 8. The CDR3 loop spans 15 amino acids. Germline assignment: CDR1 MNHNS and CDR2 SASEGT. In nucleotides, the CDR3 is TGTGCCAGCAGTACTCGACAGGGGCCTGCCTACGAGCAGTACTTC. It codes for CASSTRQGPAYEQYF.

The chain combines TRBV13 with TRBJ1-1, with 9 bases aligning to TRBD1. V dropped 0 bases and J dropped 6; count of bases not matched to a gene: 5. Germline lookup yields CDR1 PRHDT and CDR2 FYEKMQ (reference sequence). This CDR3 region has 15 residues. The CDR3 DNA follows: TGTGCCAGCAGCTTAGGATGGACAGGGGTCTCTGAAGCTTTCTTT. Residues: CASSLGWTGVSEAFF.

The chain combines TRBV6-5 with TRBJ2-3; D may be TRBD2 (6 bases). V gave up 6 bases and J gave up 13 bases, with 20 bases separating them. The CDR3 has 13 residues. Per the germline V gene, CDR1 is MNHEY and CDR2 is SVGAGI. The CDR3: CASSPHTGGGEYF. The CDR3, as DNA: TGTGCCAGCAGCCCTCATACCGGGGGTGGAGAGTATTTT.

By proportion, this clone is medium-sized. The rearrangement joins TRBV6-1 to TRBJ2-6; the D gene is possibly TRBD1 (5 bases). V lost 6 bases and J 0 bases, leaving 9 bases between the germline ends. Germline CDR1 is MNHNS and CDR2 is SASEGT. The CDR3 length is 15 residues. CDR3 in amino acids: CASSQDTSGANVLTF. Here the CDR3 DNA reads TGTGCCAGCAGCCAGGACACCTCTGGGGCCAACGTCCTGACTTTC.

The V call is TRBV7-6, the J call TRBJ2-7; 8 nucleotides line up with TRBD2. Losses at the gene ends were 5 bases for V and 5 bases for J; bases not matched to a gene: 11. CDR1 and CDR2 from the germline V gene are SGHVS and FNYEAQ. The length of the CDR3 is 15 residues. The CDR3 bases are TGTGCCAGCAGCCCCACCCGGGGGGGTCGGGACGAGCAGTACTTC. Protein: CASSPTRGGRDEQYF.

This chain links TRBV7-8 with TRBJ2-7; TRBD2 is a possible D gene (5 bases). Trimming removed 1 base at V and 0 bases at J, with 10 bases between. This CDR3 is 15 amino acids long. Germline V lookup: CDR1 SGHVS, CDR2 FQNEAQ. Here the CDR3 DNA reads TGTGCCAGCAGCTTAGACGGAACTAGCTCCTACGAGCAGTACTTC. Amino acid sequence: CASSLDGTSSYEQYF.

The rearrangement uses TRBV6-5 and TRBJ2-5; 13 nucleotides line up with TRBD2. V gave up 6 bases and J gave up 1 base; unmatched junction bases: 2. The germline V gene has CDR1 MNHEY and CDR2 SVGAGI. The CDR3 runs to 15 residues. The CDR3, as DNA: TGTGCCAGCAGGGGACTAGCGGGGACCCAAGAGACCCAGTACTTC. It translates to CASRGLAGTQETQYF.

V gene TRBV9 combines with J gene TRBJ2-3; 8 bases map to TRBD2. The V gene's germline CDR1 is SGDLS and CDR2 YYNGEE. This CDR3 is built from 15 residues. With 4 bases clipped from V and 3 bases from J, the junction kept 7 bases outside the gene matches. DNA of the CDR3: TGTGCCAGCAGCCCCCGGGCGGGGGGTACAGATACGCAGTATTTT. Amino acids: CASSPRAGGTDTQYF. Variable domain in full (rest from reference TRBV9 and TRBJ2-3): DSGVTQTPKHLITATGQRVTLRCSPRSGDLSVYWYQQSLDQGLQFLIQYYNGEERAKGNILERFSAQQFPDLHSELNLSSLELGDSALYFCASSPRAGGTDTQYFGPGTRLTVL.

The chain is built from TRBV6-1 and TRBJ2-7; TRBD1 might be the D (6 bases). Germline assignment: CDR1 MNHNS and CDR2 SASEGT. V was pared by 2 bases and J by 0 bases, with 8 bases between. This CDR3 is 14 amino acids long. CDR3 DNA sequence: TGTGCCAGCAGTGAAAGGACAGACTCCTACGAGCAGTACTTC. Amino acid sequence: CASSERTDSYEQYF.

This clone has just one count. The chain is built from TRBV4-3 and TRBJ1-2; TRBD1 agrees at 9 bases. CDR3 size: 15 residues. The V gene end was trimmed by 0 bases and the J gene end by 8 bases; junction bases not matched to a gene: 7. Germline lookup yields CDR1 LGHNA and CDR2 YSLEER. CDR3 amino acids: CASSQDPQGAGGYTF. The CDR3, as DNA: TGCGCCAGCAGCCAAGACCCACAGGGGGCGGGGGGCTACACCTTC.

The chain employs TRBV30 and TRBJ2-2; a weak D match, TRBD2 (6 bases). The V end was cut by 2 bases, the J end by 3 bases, with 16 bases between. This CDR3 comprises 16 residues. Germline values: CDR1 GTSNPN, CDR2 SVGIG (reference sequence). CDR3 sequence (DNA): TGTGCCTGGAGTCGGGGGTTGGGGCTTGACACCGGGGAGCTGTTTTTT. Translating it yields CAWSRGLGLDTGELFF.

The chain joins TRBV11-2 to TRBJ2-7; TRBD2 agrees at 9 bases. CDR1 is SGHAT, CDR2 FQNNGV, per germline. This CDR3 has 14 amino acids. V lost 6 bases and J lost 7; bases outside the gene matches: 10. The DNA for the CDR3 is TGTGCCAGCAGACTGAATAGCGGGGGCGGAGAGCAGTACTTC. Translation: CASRLNSGGGEQYF. Variable domain in full (rest from reference TRBV11-2 and TRBJ2-7): EAGVAQSPRYKIIEKRQSVAFWCNPISGHATLYWYQQILGQGPKLLIQFQNNGVVDDSQLPKDRFSAERLKGVDSTLKIQPAKLEDSAVYLCASRLNSGGGEQYFGPGTRLTVT.

The rearrangement links TRBV5-6 to TRBJ2-3, with 7 bases matching TRBD2. The CDR3 has 17 residues. From germline, CDR1 is SGHDT and CDR2 YYEEEE. V shed 0 bases, J shed 2 bases, and the junction held 9 bases outside the gene matches. The DNA for the CDR3 is TGTGCCAGCAGCTTGGCCCGCGCAGGGAGGGTCACAGATACGCAGTATTTT. Amino acid sequence: CASSLARAGRVTDTQYF.

V is TRBV2 and J is TRBJ2-5; weak D call: TRBD1 (6 bases). The CDR3 runs 17 residues. Germline V CDR1 and CDR2: SNHLY, FYNNEI. Trimming removed 8 bases at V and 4 bases at J, with 26 bases between. As DNA, the CDR3 is TGTGCCAGCTTGTGGGACATAAACAGGGTTTTTAGAGAGACCCAGTACTTC. This codes for CASLWDINRVFRETQYF.

The rearrangement uses TRBV7-9 and TRBJ2-3; TRBD2 aligns across 12 bases. Germline CDR1 reads SEHNR; CDR2 reads FQNEAQ (reference sequence). CDR3 size: 17 residues. J lost 3 bases, V lost 4 bases, and 8 bases had no gene match. For the CDR3, the DNA is TGTGCCAGCAGCTACCTAGCGGGGGGGATTAAAACAGATACGCAGTATTTT. Amino acid sequence: CASSYLAGGIKTDTQYF. The full variable domain, with the rest looked up from reference TRBV7-9 and TRBJ2-3, is DTGVSQNPRHKITKRGQNVTFRCDPISEHNRLYWYRQTLGQGPEFLTYFQNEAQLEKSRLLSDRFSAERPKGSFSTLEIQRTEQGDSAMYLCASSYLAGGIKTDTQYFGPGTRLTVL.

In this sample, this clone turned up once. The chain carries TRBV5-6 and TRBJ2-1; weak D call: TRBD2 (6 bases). CDR1 is SGHDT and CDR2 is YYEEEE in the germline V gene. V lost 0 bases and J 4 bases, leaving 11 bases between the germline ends. The CDR3 loop spans 15 amino acids. CDR3: CASSLEASAYNEQFF. Written as DNA, the CDR3 is TGTGCCAGCAGCTTGGAGGCTAGCGCATACAATGAGCAGTTCTTC.

V gene TRBV18 combines with J gene TRBJ2-3, with 13 bases matching TRBD2. Losses at the gene ends were 3 bases for V and 7 bases for J; bases not matched to a gene: 13. The CDR3 consists of 18 residues. CDR1 is KGHSH, CDR2 LQKENI, per germline. CDR3 nucleotides: TGTGCCAGCTCACCCTTGACTAGCGGGGGGCCGGGGACAAATACGCAGTATTTT. Residues: CASSPLTSGGPGTNTQYF.

The chain is built from TRBV7-9 and TRBJ1-1, with 7 positions matching TRBD1. The germline CDR1 and CDR2 sequences are SEHNR and FQNEAQ (reference sequence). Losses at the gene ends were 5 bases for V and 0 bases for J; bases not matched to a gene: 9. The CDR3 runs 16 residues. In nucleotides, the CDR3 is TGTGCCAGCAGCGTGGGACAGACTCGCATGAACACTGAAGCTTTCTTT. Amino acid sequence: CASSVGQTRMNTEAFF.

This chain uses TRBV6-1 with TRBJ2-5; D call uncertain. This CDR3 is 15 amino acids long. V was pared by 6 bases and J by 5 bases, with 19 bases between. In germline, CDR1 is MNHNS, CDR2 SASEGT. The CDR3 loop reads CASRPNVGPWETQYF. DNA of the CDR3: TGTGCCAGCAGACCGAATGTGGGCCCATGGGAGACCCAGTACTTC.

The chain couples TRBV15 to TRBJ1-4; TRBD1 matches 9 bases. Unmatched junction bases numbered 3, after V lost 2 bases and J lost 2 bases. CDR3 length: 16 residues. Germline values: CDR1 LNHNV, CDR2 YYDKDF (reference sequence). DNA of the CDR3: TGTGCCACCAGCAGAACCGGGACAGGGACTAATGAAAAACTGTTTTTT. Encoded protein: CATSRTGTGTNEKLFF.

The rearrangement links TRBV5-6 to TRBJ2-1; D remains unclear. This CDR3 is 15 amino acids long. Germline CDR1 and CDR2: SGHDT and YYEEEE. The V end was cut by 3 bases, the J end by 4 bases, with 14 bases between. Here the CDR3 DNA reads TGTGCCAGCAGCTGGAAGACTTTGCTTTACAATGAGCAGTTCTTC. Translated: CASSWKTLLYNEQFF.